The 27 T cell receptor beta chains listed next were all sequenced from one sample in a study of blood T cells in healthy people across ages (dated by TCRdb to the mid-2010s). Libraries came from 5' RACE. The sequencing machine was an Illumina HiSeq 2500. The second PCR ran for roughly 6 to 11 cycles and used a J-beta primer mix along with a sample-barcoded 5' primer. Using fastp trimming at Q25 and MiXCR clonotype assembly, TCRdb reanalyzed the public sequencing data and kept in-frame beta chains. Entries that share a CDR3 protein sequence are merged under the most common genes and DNA. The sample table holds about 1.4 million distinct CDR3 sequences, of which around 59% were seen once. The top ten constitute over 5% of the sample. Sequencing input: blood. These receptors all stem from a man aged 18 to 30 in good health.

This clonotype was detected a few times. The chain couples TRBV15 to TRBJ2-3, with 11 positions matching TRBD2. CDR1 is LNHNV and CDR2 is YYDKDF in the germline V gene (reference sequence). This CDR3 is 18 amino acids long. Trimming cost V 8 bases and J 0 bases; bases outside gene matches: 13. In nucleotides, the CDR3 is TGTGCCACCGGAGGACTAGCGGGCCCGCCGTCTAGCACAGATACGCAGTATTTT. As protein: CATGGLAGPPSSTDTQYF.

This sequence joins TRBV12-3 or TRBV12-4 and TRBJ1-2, with D unresolved. CDR3 size: 14 residues. Trimming stripped 6 bases from V and 2 bases from J, with 13 bases between. Written as DNA, the CDR3 is TGTGCCAGCAGGTTAACGGACGGGAACTATGGCTACACCTTC. This translates into CASRLTDGNYGYTF.

This clonotype was observed a few times. The genes are TRBV4-2 and TRBJ1-2; 8 nucleotides line up with TRBD1. V lost 6 bases to trimming and J lost 4 bases; unmatched junction nucleotides: 4. This CDR3 is 13 amino acids long. Germline V gene sequence: CDR1 LGHNA, CDR2 YNFKEQ. CDR3 amino acids: CASRPQGGYGYTF. CDR3 coding DNA: TGTGCCAGCAGGCCACAGGGGGGCTATGGCTACACCTTC.

This rearrangement joins TRBV28 to TRBJ2-5; 10 bases align to TRBD1. Germline CDR1 MDHEN, CDR2 SYDVKM. V lost 4 bases to trimming and J lost 2 bases; unmatched junction nucleotides: 1. The CDR3 sequence is 14 residues long. CDR3 protein: CASSSDRGQETQYF. CDR3 sequence (DNA): TGTGCCAGCAGTTCGGACAGGGGGCAAGAGACCCAGTACTTC.

This chain connects TRBV14 to TRBJ1-1; 7 bases line up with TRBD1. After removal of 1 base from V and 2 bases from J, the junction contained 13 bases not matched to a gene. Looked up from germline, CDR1 is SGHDN and CDR2 is FVKESK. The CDR3 sequence is 18 residues long. The CDR3 nucleotides are TGTGCCAGCAGCCAAGCCCGAACAGGGGCAATCCCAAACACTGAAGCTTTCTTT. Translated, it gives CASSQARTGAIPNTEAFF.

This chain connects TRBV13 to TRBJ2-1; tentatively, D is TRBD1 or TRBD2 (5 bases each). Trimming removed 7 bases at V and 7 bases at J, with 14 bases between. The CDR3 is 13 amino acids. Germline CDR1 PRHDT, CDR2 FYEKMQ (reference sequence). For the CDR3, the DNA is TGTGCCAGCACCCCGGGGCCCGGGAATGAGCAGTTCTTC. Its translation is CASTPGPGNEQFF.

The chain recombines TRBV2 with TRBJ2-4; TRBD2 aligns across 12 bases. The CDR3 runs to 13 residues. The ends lost 4 bases at V and 13 bases at J; junction bases unmatched: 5. Germline CDR1 reads SNHLY; CDR2 reads FYNNEI. This CDR3 is CASSGGLAGVQYF. The CDR3 DNA follows: TGTGCCAGCAGTGGGGGACTAGCGGGCGTGCAGTACTTC.

V and J are TRBV6-1 and TRBJ1-4; perhaps TRBD1 as D (6 bases). V shed 8 bases and J shed 3 bases, with 25 bases lying between them. Per germline, CDR1 MNHNS and CDR2 SASEGT. This CDR3 is 18 amino acids long. The DNA for the CDR3 is TGTGCCAGCCGAGCAATCAGGGGTCGTATAGAAGCTAATGAAAAACTGTTTTTT. Translating it yields CASRAIRGRIEANEKLFF.

This clonotype was counted only a few times. The chain has TRBV18 and TRBJ2-5, with unresolved D. The CDR3 runs to 14 residues. The ends were cut back, 3 bases at V and 1 base at J, with 9 bases in the middle. Germline assignment: CDR1 KGHSH and CDR2 LQKENI. CDR3 in DNA: TGTGCCAGCTCACCTGATGAGTTCCAAGAGACCCAGTACTTC. This encodes CASSPDEFQETQYF.

Only a few counts were recorded for this clonotype. The chain has TRBV20-1 and TRBJ2-7, with 8 bases lining up with TRBD1. V was pared by 4 bases and J by 6 bases, with 2 bases of the junction left unmatched. The CDR3 contains 11 residues. Germline V gene data show CDR1 as DFQATT and CDR2 as SNEGSKA (reference sequence). In DNA form, the CDR3 reads TGCAGTGCTACAGGGGGCGGCGAGCAGTACTTC. It encodes CSATGGGEQYF.

This clonotype was picked up a small number of times. V usage is TRBV27 and J usage is TRBJ2-1, with D unclear. The CDR3 totals 12 residues. Per the germline V gene, CDR1 is MNHEY and CDR2 is SMNVEV (reference sequence). The V end was cut by 3 bases, the J end by 9 bases, with 9 bases between. CDR3 nucleotide sequence: TGTGCCAGCAGTTTGGCCCTGGGTGAGCAGTTCTTC. It encodes CASSLALGEQFF.

This chain links TRBV6-2 or TRBV6-3 with TRBJ2-5; D remains unclear. The CDR3 is 14 residues long. The germline V gene encodes CDR1 MNHEY and CDR2 SVGEGT. V dropped 0 bases and J dropped 3 bases, with 8 bases sitting between them. CDR3 nucleotides: TGTGCCAGCAGTTACTCGAGTGCTGAAGAGACCCAGTACTTC. As protein: CASSYSSAEETQYF.

A few counts support this clonotype. The chain joins TRBV3-1 to TRBJ1-2; 8 positions agree with TRBD1. V was pared by 5 bases and J by 6 bases, with 8 bases of the junction left unmatched. The CDR3 contains 14 residues. Germline assignment: CDR1 LGHDT and CDR2 YNNKEL (reference sequence). The CDR3 sequence: CASSGDRSEHGYTF. The CDR3 nucleotides are TGTGCCAGCAGCGGGGACAGGTCAGAACATGGCTACACCTTC.

Only a few counts were recorded for this clonotype. V and J are TRBV27 and TRBJ2-4; 16 nucleotides align to TRBD2. CDR1 MNHEY and CDR2 SMNVEV come from the germline V gene (reference sequence). Trimming cost V 6 bases and J 13 bases; bases outside gene matches: 6. The CDR3 length is 14 residues. CDR3 amino acids: CASRPGLAGGRQYF. The DNA of the CDR3 is TGTGCCAGCAGACCGGGACTAGCGGGGGGGCGGCAGTACTTC.

V is TRBV4-1 and J is TRBJ1-2, with a weak D call TRBD1 (6 bases). From germline, CDR1 is MGHRA and CDR2 YSYEKL. The CDR3 loop spans 14 amino acids. V was clipped by 1 base and J by 7 bases, with 13 bases between them. CDR3 DNA: TGCGCCAGCAGCCAAGGGGGGCCGGGTGGTGGCTACACCTTC. Protein product: CASSQGGPGGGYTF.

This clonotype was detected a few times. This chain joins TRBV4-1 and TRBJ2-1; D call uncertain. The V gene lost 0 bases and the J gene lost 8 bases, with 8 bases spanning the gap. The germline gives CDR1 MGHRA, CDR2 YSYEKL. This CDR3 is 13 amino acids long. CDR3 DNA: TGCGCCAGCAGCCAAGATATGGCCGATGAGCAGTTCTTC. It is translated as CASSQDMADEQFF.

The CDR3 DNA follows: TGTGCCAGCATCGGGCTAGCGGCGTACAATGAGCAGTTCTTC. Its translation: CASIGLAAYNEQFF. The chain recombines TRBV7-9 with TRBJ2-1; 7 nucleotides align to TRBD2. Unmatched junction bases numbered 7, after V lost 7 bases and J lost 4 bases. This CDR3 has 14 residues. Per the germline V gene, CDR1 is SEHNR and CDR2 is FQNEAQ (reference sequence).

The chain employs TRBV20-1 and TRBJ2-1; TRBD2 aligns across 12 bases. Trimming took 3 bases from V and 0 from J; bases not matched to a gene: 3. This CDR3 has 16 amino acids. The V gene's germline CDR1 is DFQATT and CDR2 SNEGSKA (reference sequence). CDR3 bases: TGCAGTGCTAGGGAACTAGCGGGGGGCTCCTACAATGAGCAGTTCTTC. This codes for CSARELAGGSYNEQFF.

Comment on this clonotype: Here the CDR3 omits its conserved ending phenylalanine or tryptophan, so a read error is the likely source. The J gene is TRBJ2-6, the V gene TRBV10-2; D call uncertain. Germline loops: CDR1 WSHSY, CDR2 SAAADI. This CDR3 has 15 residues. V lost 3 bases and J lost 0, with 6 bases in between. The CDR3 bases are TGCGCCAGCAGTGACCACCGCTCTGGGGCCAACGTCCTGACTTCC. This gives the protein CASSDHRSGANVLTS.

The sample holds a few counts of this clonotype. The chain has TRBV2 and TRBJ1-2; a weak D match, TRBD1 (5 bases). V lost 8 bases and J lost 7, with 17 bases in between. The CDR3 is 13 residues long. The germline V gene encodes CDR1 SNHLY and CDR2 FYNNEI. The CDR3 is CASSGTSLSGYTF. CDR3 in DNA: TGTGCCAGCTCCGGGACCTCTCTCTCTGGCTACACCTTC.

The CDR3 DNA is TGTGCCAGCAGTTACCTCAGCGAGGGCGGGGAGCTGTTTTTT. Its protein is CASSYLSEGGELFF. This chain joins TRBV6-2 or TRBV6-3 and TRBJ2-2, with a weak D call TRBD2 (5 bases). Germline CDR1 is MNHEY and CDR2 is SVGEGT. V dropped 2 bases and J dropped 7 bases, with 11 bases sitting between them. The CDR3 sequence is 14 residues long.

A note on this clonotype: Compared with germline, one end of the junction differs, possibly owing to a read error. This chain links TRBV6-5 with TRBJ2-7, with 13 nucleotides matching TRBD2. From germline, CDR1 is MNHEY and CDR2 SVGAGI. This CDR3 region has 14 residues. The CDR3 here is CASSRTSGGYERYF. Here the CDR3 DNA reads TGTGCCAGCAGTCGGACTAGCGGGGGATACGAGCGGTACTTC.

This chain uses TRBV7-8 with TRBJ2-1, with D maybe TRBD2 (6 bases). The germline gives CDR1 SGHVS, CDR2 FQNEAQ. The CDR3 loop spans 17 amino acids. The V gene lost 1 base and the J gene lost 3 bases, with 16 bases spanning the gap. This chain's CDR3 is CASSLGASAIFYNEQFF. In DNA, the CDR3 is TGTGCCAGCAGCTTAGGCGCTAGCGCTATTTTCTACAATGAGCAGTTCTTC. Filled out from reference TRBV7-8 and TRBJ2-1, the complete variable domain reads GAGVSQSPRYKVAKRGQDVALRCDPISGHVSLFWYQQALGQGPEFLTYFQNEAQLDKSGLPSDRFFAERPEGSVSTLKIQRTQQEDSAVYLCASSLGASAIFYNEQFFGPGTRLTVL.

In this sample, this clonotype turned up a few times. The chain joins TRBV7-8 to TRBJ2-7, with D unclear. Between the trimmed V and J ends, which lost 5 bases and 6 bases, there was a span of 17 bases. Germline lookup yields CDR1 SGHVS and CDR2 FQNEAQ. CDR3 size: 14 residues. Here the CDR3 DNA reads TGTGCCAGCAGCCTAGGATGGTCGAAGGGCGAGCAGTACTTC. The encoded protein is CASSLGWSKGEQYF.

J is TRBJ2-3 and V is TRBV29-1; D gene unclear. Trimming cost V 3 bases and J 8 bases, with 24 bases left between them. The CDR3 runs to 16 residues. Germline V gene data show CDR1 as SQVTM and CDR2 as ANQGSEA. As DNA, the CDR3 is TGCAGCGTTGAGTCAGAGGCGTCAACGGTCGTGCCTACGCAGTATTTT. Amino acids: CSVESEASTVVPTQYF.

About this clonotype itself: Relative to the germline gene, one junction end is altered; a read error may explain this. V is TRBV20-1 and J is TRBJ1-1; D is perhaps TRBD1 (5 bases). The germline gives CDR1 DFQATT, CDR2 SNEGSKA (reference sequence). The CDR3 length is 15 residues. CDR3 coding DNA: TGCAGTACTAGTAGGGGCCACTTTATGAACACTGAAGCTTTCTTT. Translating gives CSTSRGHFMNTEAFF.

The chain is built from TRBV15 and TRBJ2-2; a weak D match, TRBD2 (5 bases). V gave up 11 bases and J gave up 0 bases, with 7 bases separating them. Per germline, CDR1 LNHNV and CDR2 YYDKDF (reference sequence). The length of the CDR3 is 12 residues. CDR3 sequence: CAAGPNTGELFF. The CDR3 DNA sequence: TGTGCCGCGGGCCCGAACACCGGGGAGCTGTTTTTT. The full variable domain, in which reference TRBV15 and TRBJ2-2 provide the parts outside the CDR3, is DAMVIQNPRYQVTQFGKPVTLSCSQTLNHNVMYWYQQKSSQAPKLLFHYYDKDFNNEADTPDNFQSRRPNTSFCFLDIRSPGLGDTAMYLCAAGPNTGELFFGEGSRLTVL.